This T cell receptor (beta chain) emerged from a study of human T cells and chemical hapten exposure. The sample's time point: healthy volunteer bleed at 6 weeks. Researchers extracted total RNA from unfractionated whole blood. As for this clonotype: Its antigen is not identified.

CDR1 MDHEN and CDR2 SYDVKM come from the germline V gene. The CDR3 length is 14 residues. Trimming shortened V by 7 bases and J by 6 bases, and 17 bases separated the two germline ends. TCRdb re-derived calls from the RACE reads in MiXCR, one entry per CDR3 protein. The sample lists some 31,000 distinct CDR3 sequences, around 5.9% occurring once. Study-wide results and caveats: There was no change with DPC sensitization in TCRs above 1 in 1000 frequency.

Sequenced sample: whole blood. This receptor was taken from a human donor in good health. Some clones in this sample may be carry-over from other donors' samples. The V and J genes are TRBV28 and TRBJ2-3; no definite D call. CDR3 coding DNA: TGTGCCAGCATGTCTGGGCTCGTAAGGGATACGCAGTATTTT. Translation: CASMSGLVRDTQYF.